This T cell receptor beta chain was sequenced during a study of T cells after posttransplantation cyclophosphamide listed by TCRdb under 2016. Concerning the study at large: Using TRB sequencing, the study followed how the T cell repertoire rebuilt after myeloablative bone marrow transplantation with posttransplantation cyclophosphamide given as GVHD prophylaxis. Public TRB sequences were searched against a database of over 3,500 sequences associated with responses to pathogens, tumor antigens, self-antigens and alloantigens. Antigen receptor sequencing was done on samples from some 40 PTCy-treated patients and from approximately 17 related bone marrow donors of those patients. TRB sequencing was performed on blood from all 35 or so PTCy patients with 1-year posttransplant specimens. Because TRA and TRB clonality correlated tightly in under ten samples, the subsequent TCR analyses were limited to TRB only. TRB sequencing was also done on up to roughly 3 additional blood samples from 2 to 5.2 years after transplant in 3 patients, and on pretransplant blood from a handful of patients. Paper-wide results and their limitations: The TRB repertoires of T cells infiltrating skin or the GI tract showed only limited overlap with the TRB repertoires found in blood. At 1-2 months, donor-recipient similarity was low but rose over the first year, and the later blood repertoires were often dominated by donor CD8+ memory clones. Across 35 to 55 patients, TRB clonality was highly associated with recipient CMV seropositivity and CMV reactivation, and diversity in PTCy patients was similar to diversity in CNI/methotrexate controls.

On the day of marrow donation, related bone marrow donors gave peripheral blood samples. Peripheral blood and bone marrow mononuclear cells were isolated by Ficoll-Hypaque density centrifugation and cryopreserved. CD4+ and CD8+ T cells, including naive and memory subsets, were sorted by FACS using a FACSAria II. TRB sequencing used genomic DNA with the immunoSEQ assay at survey resolution or the hsTCRB kit. The study's processing was this. The immunoSEQ software handled the initial read processing, while the LymphoSeq R package was used for the repertoire analyses. Clonality was calculated as 1 minus normalized Shannon entropy, and the Gini coefficient was also calculated for each TRB dataset. To infer phenotypes in unsorted samples, TRB sequences from sorted subsets of the recipient or donor were mapped onto unsorted samples from the same recipient. In its TCRdb copy, this immuneACCESS table keeps in-frame sequences only and misses some clones. Where compared with another copy, unresolved V genes explain less than half of these, and the others have no known cause. For V, J and clone size, that table is used; D and trimming come from the DNA. The sample has around 18,000 clones on record, roughly 80% of them singletons. Jointly, the top ten make up about 9.1% of the sample.

On this clone: The antigen this receptor binds is unknown. No clone much larger than this one lies a single base away; base qualities are absent.

Per the germline V gene (reference sequence), SGHKS is the CDR1 and YYEKEE is the CDR2. From V the trimming removes 0 bases and from J it removes 4 bases, while the gene matches leave 4 bases of the junction unaccounted for. Taken from cysteine to phenylalanine, the CDR3 has 15 residues. Only CDR3 DNA is held: 45 bases, read in frame from base 1. Rearrangement joined TRBV5-5 to TRBJ1-2, with 9 central nucleotides matching TRBD1. The receptor comes from a man under 40 in good health and a related stem cell transplant donor. Sample: memory CD4+ T cells sorted from blood. The nucleotides read TGTGCCAGCAGCTTGGTACAGGGGGCCGGCTATGGCTACACCTTC. This sequence encodes CASSLVQGAGYGYTF. The full variable domain, with segments outside the CDR3 supplied by the reference TRBV5-5 and TRBJ1-2 proteins, appears as DAGVTQSPTHLIKTRGQQVTLRCSPISGHKSVSWYQQVLGQGPQFIFQYYEKEERGRGNFPDRFSARQFPNYSSELNVNALLLGDSALYLCASSLVQGAGYGYTFGSGTRLTVV.